This TCR beta chain is from a study of blood T cell repertoires in COVID-19. The assay was immunoSEQ multiplex PCR, and TCRdb's table has in-frame clones only and misses some. The sample records under 250,000 clones, more than 80% being singletons. The CDR3 is 12 residues long. Germline V gene sequence: CDR1 MDHEN, CDR2 SYDVKM. The V segment lost 10 bases and the J segment 7 bases; nucleotides outside the gene matches: 6. Seattle's enrolled individuals joined amid active infection and were then monitored longitudinally. The receptor was derived from a man aged 25 to 40 with COVID-19, enrolled during active disease. The source material was peripheral blood. The rearrangement links TRBV28 to TRBJ2-7, with 11 bases matching TRBD1. CDR3 in amino acids: CATGQGAQEQYF. Here the CDR3 DNA reads TGTGCCACCGGACAGGGGGCGCAAGAGCAGTACTTC.